The clone carrying this TCR beta chain appeared once. What it binds is unknown. This record belongs to a study of shared clonotypes between healthy human individuals. Every subset's genomic DNA went evenly onto several immunoSEQ plates. Using immunoSEQ multiplex PCR, the repertoire was profiled, and TCRdb retains in-frame clones only, with some absent. The data hold some 300,000 clones, with more than 60% observed a single time. Whole-study findings and limits: Sharing across four donors was highest in naive CD4 (around 5%) and lowest in memory CD8 (around 0.4%). Deeper or shallower sequencing was expected to change how clonotypes are shared among donors. Generally, naive subsets came out with larger estimated richness than memory subsets.

The germline V gene has CDR1 SQVTM and CDR2 ANQGSEA. CDR3 size: 11 residues. The ends were cut back, 4 bases at V and 5 bases at J, with 9 bases in the middle. This TCR derives from a man under 40 in good health. This chain joins TRBV29-1 and TRBJ2-7; D not certain. The source material was memory CD4+ T cells sorted from blood. As for subset: CD45RA-negative fraction. In nucleotides, the CDR3 is TGCAGCGTTGGCTGGGGAAACGAGCAGTACTTC. Amino acids: CSVGWGNEQYF.